Sequencing of this T cell receptor beta chain was carried out in a study of shared clonotypes between healthy human individuals. Looking at the study overall: Per-donor plates numbered three CD4 naive, three CD4 memory, two CD8 naive and one CD8 memory.

About this clone itself: As yet, its antigen is unknown.

Investigators spread the genomic DNA of each subset evenly over several immunoSEQ plates. Sequencing was performed with immunoSEQ multiplex PCR; in TCRdb, only in-frame clones are kept and a portion is missing. The sample includes about 1.4 million clones, 96% seen only once; the top ten take about 1.2%. Findings and limits, study-wide: Generally, naive subsets (rather than memory subsets) showed larger estimated richness. The study drew on few donors, limiting represented genetic and exposure-history diversity.

This receptor was identified in a man aged 25 to 45 in good health. Sequencing was done on a sample of naive CD4+ T cells sorted from blood. Subset in this sample: CD45RA+ positively selected.

DNA of the CDR3: TGTGCCAGCAGCACACGGACGGGGTTAAACACCATATATTTT. This sequence encodes CASSTRTGLNTIYF. The chain combines TRBV6-5 with TRBJ1-3; D is unclear. The CDR3 runs to 14 residues. Trimming pared 6 bases from V and 6 bases from J, leaving 15 bases between. CDR1 MNHEY and CDR2 SVGAGI come from the germline V gene.